A single sample gave rise to the 5 T cell receptor beta chains below, sequenced in a study of T cells after posttransplantation cyclophosphamide. The data were produced by immunoSEQ multiplex PCR, yet TCRdb's version contains in-frame clones alone and is incomplete. Sampling found tens of thousands of clones, none seen once. Sequencing used PBMCs. The receptors originated from a man aged 35 to 55 in good health, CMV-negative, and a related stem cell transplant donor.

This clone was seen ten or more times. The chain carries TRBV5-1 and TRBJ1-4; 9 bases are a match to TRBD1. From germline, CDR1 is SGHRS and CDR2 YFSETQ. The CDR3 loop spans 16 amino acids. The V segment lost 0 bases and the J segment 7 bases; nucleotides outside the gene matches: 7. CDR3 DNA: TGCGCCAGCAGCTTGGTTGGAGACAGGGGGACTGAAAAACTGTTTTTT. Its translation: CASSLVGDRGTEKLFF.

This clone was recorded many times. CDR3 in DNA: TGTGCCTGGACCGGGACAGGGGTTGGTCAGCCCCAGCATTTT. Residues: CAWTGTGVGQPQHF. J is TRBJ1-5 and V is TRBV30, with 10 bases aligning to TRBD1. Germline values: CDR1 GTSNPN, CDR2 SVGIG (reference sequence). The V gene end was trimmed by 4 bases and the J gene end by 6 bases; junction bases not matched to a gene: 6. The CDR3 totals 14 residues.

At least ten counts were recorded for this clone. This chain uses TRBV4-3 with TRBJ1-4, with 10 bases that match TRBD1. This CDR3 comprises 17 residues. Germline CDR1 reads LGHNA; CDR2 reads YSLEER. After removal of 2 bases from V and 0 bases from J, the junction contained 3 bases not matched to a gene. CDR3 DNA sequence: TGCGCCAGCAGCCAACAGACAGGGGGCACAACTAATGAAAAACTGTTTTTT. Its protein is CASSQQTGGTTNEKLFF.

This clone came up a few times. This chain joins TRBV6-5 and TRBJ1-3; maybe TRBD1 (6 bases). Trimming cost V 5 bases and J 4 bases, with 12 bases left between them. Germline lookup yields CDR1 MNHEY and CDR2 SVGAGI. The CDR3 has 14 amino acids. CDR3 bases: TGTGCCAGCAGTGGCGGGGGGCTAGGAAACACCATATATTTT. Translation gives CASSGGGLGNTIYF.

The rearrangement uses TRBV5-1 and TRBJ2-1; 7 nucleotides match TRBD1. Germline V CDR1 and CDR2: SGHRS, YFSETQ. The CDR3 has 14 amino acids. Trimming took 0 bases from V and 7 from J; bases not matched to a gene: 4. CDR3 protein: CASSLDGTDNEQFF. The CDR3 coding sequence is TGCGCCAGCAGCTTGGACGGGACAGATAATGAGCAGTTCTTC.